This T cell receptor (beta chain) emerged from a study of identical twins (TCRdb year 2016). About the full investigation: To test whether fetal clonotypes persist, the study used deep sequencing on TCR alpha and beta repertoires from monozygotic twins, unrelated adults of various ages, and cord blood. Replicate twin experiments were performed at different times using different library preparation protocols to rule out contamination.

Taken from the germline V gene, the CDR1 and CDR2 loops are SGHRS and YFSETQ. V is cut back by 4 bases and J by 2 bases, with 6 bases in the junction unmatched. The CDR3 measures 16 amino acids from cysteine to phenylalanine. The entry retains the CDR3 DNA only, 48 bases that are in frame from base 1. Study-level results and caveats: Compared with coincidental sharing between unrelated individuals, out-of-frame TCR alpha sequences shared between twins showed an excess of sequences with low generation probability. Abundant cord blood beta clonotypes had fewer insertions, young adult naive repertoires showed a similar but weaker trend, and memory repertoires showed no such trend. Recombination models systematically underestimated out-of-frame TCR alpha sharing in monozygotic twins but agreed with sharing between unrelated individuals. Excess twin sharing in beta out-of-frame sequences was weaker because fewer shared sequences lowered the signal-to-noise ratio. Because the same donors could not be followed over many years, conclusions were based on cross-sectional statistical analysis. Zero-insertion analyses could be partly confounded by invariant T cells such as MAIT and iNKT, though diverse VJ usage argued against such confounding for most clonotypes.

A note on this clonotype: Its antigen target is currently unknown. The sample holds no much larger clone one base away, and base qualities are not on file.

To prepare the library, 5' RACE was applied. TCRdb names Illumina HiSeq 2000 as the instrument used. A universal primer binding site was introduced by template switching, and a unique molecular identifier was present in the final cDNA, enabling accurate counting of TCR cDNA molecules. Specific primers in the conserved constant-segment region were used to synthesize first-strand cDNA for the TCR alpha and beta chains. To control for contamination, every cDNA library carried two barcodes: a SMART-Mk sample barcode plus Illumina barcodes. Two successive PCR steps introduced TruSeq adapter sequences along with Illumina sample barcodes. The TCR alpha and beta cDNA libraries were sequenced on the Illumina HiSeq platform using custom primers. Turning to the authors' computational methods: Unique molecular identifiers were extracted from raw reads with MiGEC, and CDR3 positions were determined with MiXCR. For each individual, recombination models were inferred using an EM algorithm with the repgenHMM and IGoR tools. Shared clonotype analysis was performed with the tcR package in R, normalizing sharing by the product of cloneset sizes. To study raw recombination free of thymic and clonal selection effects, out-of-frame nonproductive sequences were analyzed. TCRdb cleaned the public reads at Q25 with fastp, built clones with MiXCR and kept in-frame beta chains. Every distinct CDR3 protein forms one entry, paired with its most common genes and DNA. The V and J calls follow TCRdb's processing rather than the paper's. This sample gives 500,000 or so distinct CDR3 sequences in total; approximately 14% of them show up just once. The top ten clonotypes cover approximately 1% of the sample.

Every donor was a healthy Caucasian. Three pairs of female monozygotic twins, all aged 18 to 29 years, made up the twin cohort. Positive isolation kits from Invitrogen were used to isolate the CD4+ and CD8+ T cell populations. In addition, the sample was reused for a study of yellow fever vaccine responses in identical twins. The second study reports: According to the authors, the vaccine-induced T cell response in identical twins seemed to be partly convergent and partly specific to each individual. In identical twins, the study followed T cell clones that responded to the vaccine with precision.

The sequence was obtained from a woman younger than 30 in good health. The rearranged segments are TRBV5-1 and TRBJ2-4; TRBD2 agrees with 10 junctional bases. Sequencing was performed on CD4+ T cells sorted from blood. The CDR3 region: CASSGASGSTKNIQYF. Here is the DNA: TGCGCCAGCAGCGGCGCTAGCGGGAGTACCAAAAACATTCAGTACTTC.